The sample holds one count of the clone carrying this T cell receptor beta chain. This entry is derived from a study of technical replicates of blood from several donors. The protocol was immunoSEQ multiplex PCR, while the TCRdb copy is restricted to in-frame clones and leaves out a portion. In the table there are some 80,000 clones, approximately 93% of which are singletons. Germline lookup yields CDR1 LNHDA and CDR2 SQIVND (reference sequence). V lost 6 bases, J lost 2 bases, and 10 bases stayed unmatched. This CDR3 is built from 15 residues. The clonotype comes from a human donor in good health. The specimen was T cells isolated from PBMCs. The chain is built from TRBV19 and TRBJ2-7; 7 nucleotides align to TRBD1. CDR3 bases: TGTGCCAGTAGGGACAGGTCGACTTTTCCCTACGAGCAGTACTTC. Translated, it gives CASRDRSTFPYEQYF.